This TCR beta chain comes out of a study of graft-versus-host responses after intestinal transplantation. Study overall: Every transplant recipient was induced with anti-thymocyte globulin, then maintained on tacrolimus and steroids for about 3 years.

V shed 4 bases and J shed 0 bases, with 16 bases lying between them. The CDR3 is made up of 17 amino acids. CDR1 is MDHEN and CDR2 is SYDVKM in the germline V gene. Some clones are missing from TCRdb's copy, which holds only in-frame ones; the method was immunoSEQ multiplex PCR. This table holds about 99,000 clones, more than 85% found once. A word on this clone: Its matching antigen is unknown.

The sequence derives from a human donor who received an intestinal transplant. The gene calls are TRBV28 and TRBJ1-5, with TRBD1 as a possible D gene (6 bases). The sample here was unstimulated CD4+ T cells sorted from spleen or lymph node cells, taken before intestinal transplant. CDR3 in amino acids: CASSSPGTLYSNQPQHF. Here the CDR3 DNA reads TGTGCCAGCAGTTCCCCCGGGACACTCTATAGCAATCAGCCCCAGCATTTT.